Given below is one T cell receptor beta chain in context. Its antigen is not known. The data were obtained in a study of shared clonotypes between healthy human individuals. TCRdb keeps only in-frame clones here, not all; method: immunoSEQ multiplex PCR. The sample contains a few million clones, approximately 95% of which appear only once. The CDR3 is 14 residues long. The V and J ends lost 3 bases and 8 bases respectively, with 16 bases between them. Germline V lookup: CDR1 MGHRA, CDR2 YSYEKL. General observations from the study: What limited the represented genetic and exposure-history diversity was the small number of donors.

The sequence came from a man aged 18 to 35 in good health. Some clones in this sample may be carry-over from other donors' samples. Input material: naive CD4+ T cells from PBMCs. Sample subset: CD45RA+ positively selected. The rearrangement links TRBV4-1 to TRBJ1-2, with D perhaps matching TRBD1 (5 bases). CDR3: CASSQPGQNGGYTF. In DNA, the CDR3 is TGCGCCAGCAGCCAGCCAGGACAAAACGGAGGCTACACCTTC.